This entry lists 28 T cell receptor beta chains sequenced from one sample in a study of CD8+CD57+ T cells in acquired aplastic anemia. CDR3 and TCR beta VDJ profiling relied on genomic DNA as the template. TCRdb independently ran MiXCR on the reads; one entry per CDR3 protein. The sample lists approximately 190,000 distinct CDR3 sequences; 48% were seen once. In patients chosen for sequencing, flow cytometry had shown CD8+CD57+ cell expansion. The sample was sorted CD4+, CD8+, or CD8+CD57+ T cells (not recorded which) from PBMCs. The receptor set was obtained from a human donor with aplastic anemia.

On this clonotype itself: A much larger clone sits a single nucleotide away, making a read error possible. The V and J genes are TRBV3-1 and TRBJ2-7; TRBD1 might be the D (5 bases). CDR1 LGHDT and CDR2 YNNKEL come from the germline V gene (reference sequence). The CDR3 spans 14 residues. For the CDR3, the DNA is TGTGCCAGCGGCCAACGCAGGGTCTCCTACGAGCAGTACTTC. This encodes CASGQRRVSYEQYF.

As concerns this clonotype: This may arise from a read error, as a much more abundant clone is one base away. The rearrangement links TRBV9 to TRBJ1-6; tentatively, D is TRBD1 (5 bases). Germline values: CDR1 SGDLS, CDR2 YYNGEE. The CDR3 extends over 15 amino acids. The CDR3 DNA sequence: TGTGCCAGCAACGTAGCTGAGGGGAATAATTCACCCCTCCACTTT. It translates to CASNVAEGNNSPLHF.

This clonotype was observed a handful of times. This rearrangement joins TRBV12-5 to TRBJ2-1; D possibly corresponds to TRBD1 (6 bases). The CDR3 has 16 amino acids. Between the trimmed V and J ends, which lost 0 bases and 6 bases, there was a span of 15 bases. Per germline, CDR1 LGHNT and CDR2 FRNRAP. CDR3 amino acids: CASGLVGVGGANEQFF. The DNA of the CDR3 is TGTGCTAGTGGTTTGGTAGGAGTAGGGGGAGCCAATGAGCAGTTCTTC.

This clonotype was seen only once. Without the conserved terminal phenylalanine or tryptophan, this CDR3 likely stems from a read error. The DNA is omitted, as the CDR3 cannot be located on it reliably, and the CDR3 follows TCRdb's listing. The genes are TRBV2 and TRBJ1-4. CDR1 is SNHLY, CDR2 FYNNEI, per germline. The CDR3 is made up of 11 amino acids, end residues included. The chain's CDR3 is CASSEQLMGLY.

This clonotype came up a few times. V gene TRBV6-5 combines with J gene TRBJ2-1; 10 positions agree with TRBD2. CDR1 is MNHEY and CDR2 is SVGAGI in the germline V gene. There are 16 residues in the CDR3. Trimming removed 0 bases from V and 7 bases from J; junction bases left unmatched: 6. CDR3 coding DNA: TGTGCCAGCAGTTACTCGGCTAGCGGGAGATCGAATGAGCAGTTCTTC. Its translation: CASSYSASGRSNEQFF.

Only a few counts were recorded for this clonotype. The CDR3 nucleotides are TGTGCCAGCAGCACCCGACGGCGAGGAAACACCATATATTTT. Its translation: CASSTRRRGNTIYF. The V gene is TRBV11-3, the J gene TRBJ1-3; no definite D call. Trimming pared 5 bases from V and 4 bases from J, leaving 12 bases between. The CDR3 consists of 14 residues. The germline gives CDR1 SGHNT, CDR2 YENEEA.

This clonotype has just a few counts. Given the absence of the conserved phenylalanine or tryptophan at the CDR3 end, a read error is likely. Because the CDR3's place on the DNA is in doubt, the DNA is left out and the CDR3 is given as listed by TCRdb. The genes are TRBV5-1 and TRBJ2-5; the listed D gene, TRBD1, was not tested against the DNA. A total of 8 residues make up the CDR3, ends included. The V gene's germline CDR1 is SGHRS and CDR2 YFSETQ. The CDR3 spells CASSLETG.

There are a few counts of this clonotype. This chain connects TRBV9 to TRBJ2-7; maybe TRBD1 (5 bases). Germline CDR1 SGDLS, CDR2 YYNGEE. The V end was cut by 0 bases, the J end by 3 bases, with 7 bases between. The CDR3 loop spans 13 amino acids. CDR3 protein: CASSVETGYEQYF. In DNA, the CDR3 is TGTGCCAGCAGCGTAGAAACAGGCTACGAGCAGTACTTC.

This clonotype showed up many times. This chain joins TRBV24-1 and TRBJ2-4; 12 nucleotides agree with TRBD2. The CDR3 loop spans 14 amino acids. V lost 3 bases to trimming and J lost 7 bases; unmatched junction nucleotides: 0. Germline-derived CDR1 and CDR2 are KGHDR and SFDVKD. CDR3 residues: CATSDLAGGNIQYF. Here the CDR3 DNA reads TGTGCCACCAGTGATCTAGCGGGAGGGAACATTCAGTACTTC.

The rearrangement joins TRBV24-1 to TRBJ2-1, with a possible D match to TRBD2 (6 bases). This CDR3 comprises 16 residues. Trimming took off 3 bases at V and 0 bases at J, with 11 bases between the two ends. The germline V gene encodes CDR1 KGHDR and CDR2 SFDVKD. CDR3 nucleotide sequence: TGTGCCACCAGTGATGCACGGCGGGGCTCCTACAATGAGCAGTTCTTC. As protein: CATSDARRGSYNEQFF.

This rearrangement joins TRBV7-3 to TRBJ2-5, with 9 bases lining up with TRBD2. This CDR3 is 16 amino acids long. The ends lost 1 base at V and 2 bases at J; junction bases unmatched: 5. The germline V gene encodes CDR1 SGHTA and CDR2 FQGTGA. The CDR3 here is CASSLRGLAGQETQYF. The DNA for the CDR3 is TGTGCCAGCAGCTTAAGAGGTCTAGCGGGGCAAGAGACCCAGTACTTC.

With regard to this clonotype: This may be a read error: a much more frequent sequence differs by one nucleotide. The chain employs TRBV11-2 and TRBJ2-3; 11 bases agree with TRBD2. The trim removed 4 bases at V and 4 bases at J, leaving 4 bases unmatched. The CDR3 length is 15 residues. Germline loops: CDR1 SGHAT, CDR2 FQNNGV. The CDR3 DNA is TGTGCCAGCAGCTCAGAACTAGCGGGAGCAGATACGCAGTATTTT. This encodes CASSSELAGADTQYF.

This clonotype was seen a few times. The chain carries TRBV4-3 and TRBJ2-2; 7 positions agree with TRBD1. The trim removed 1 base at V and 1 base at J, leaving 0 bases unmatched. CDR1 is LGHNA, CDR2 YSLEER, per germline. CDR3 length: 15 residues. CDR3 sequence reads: CASSQGTGNTGELFF. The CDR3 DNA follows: TGCGCCAGCAGCCAAGGGACAGGGAACACCGGGGAGCTGTTTTTT.

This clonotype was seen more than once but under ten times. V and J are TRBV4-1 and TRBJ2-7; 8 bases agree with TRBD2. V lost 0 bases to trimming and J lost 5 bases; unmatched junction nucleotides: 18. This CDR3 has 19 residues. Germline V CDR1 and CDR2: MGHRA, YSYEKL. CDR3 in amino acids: CASSQDFPGGTGGLHEQYF. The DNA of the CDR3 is TGCGCCAGCAGCCAAGATTTCCCTGGGGGGACGGGAGGGCTCCACGAGCAGTACTTC.

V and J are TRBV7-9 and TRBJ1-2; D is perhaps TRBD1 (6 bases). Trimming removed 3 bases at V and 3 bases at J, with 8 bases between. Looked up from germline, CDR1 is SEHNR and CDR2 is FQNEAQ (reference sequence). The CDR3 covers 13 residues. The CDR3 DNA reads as TGTGCCAGCAGCTTCACAGGGCACTATGGCTACACCTTC. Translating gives CASSFTGHYGYTF. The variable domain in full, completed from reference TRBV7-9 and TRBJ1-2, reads DTGVSQNPRHKITKRGQNVTFRCDPISEHNRLYWYRQTLGQGPEFLTYFQNEAQLEKSRLLSDRFSAERPKGSFSTLEIQRTEQGDSAMYLCASSFTGHYGYTFGSGTRLTVV.

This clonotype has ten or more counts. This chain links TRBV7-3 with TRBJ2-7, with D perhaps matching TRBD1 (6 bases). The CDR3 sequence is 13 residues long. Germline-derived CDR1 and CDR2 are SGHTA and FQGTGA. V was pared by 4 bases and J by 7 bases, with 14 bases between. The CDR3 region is CASSSGALGEQYF. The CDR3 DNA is TGTGCCAGCAGCTCAGGGGCCCTTGGTGAGCAGTACTTC.

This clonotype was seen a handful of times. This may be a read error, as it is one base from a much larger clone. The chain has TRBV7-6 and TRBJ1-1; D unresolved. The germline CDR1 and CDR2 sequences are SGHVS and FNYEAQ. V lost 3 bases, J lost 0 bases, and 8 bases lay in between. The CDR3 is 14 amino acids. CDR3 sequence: CASSFSGVNTEAFF. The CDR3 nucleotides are TGTGCCAGCAGCTTTTCGGGCGTGAACACTGAAGCTTTCTTT.

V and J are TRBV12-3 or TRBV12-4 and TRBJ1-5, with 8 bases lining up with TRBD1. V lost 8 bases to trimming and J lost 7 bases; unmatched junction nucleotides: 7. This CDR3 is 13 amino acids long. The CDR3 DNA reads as TGTGCCAGCGGCCGGACAGGGAACCAGCCCCAGCATTTT. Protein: CASGRTGNQPQHF.

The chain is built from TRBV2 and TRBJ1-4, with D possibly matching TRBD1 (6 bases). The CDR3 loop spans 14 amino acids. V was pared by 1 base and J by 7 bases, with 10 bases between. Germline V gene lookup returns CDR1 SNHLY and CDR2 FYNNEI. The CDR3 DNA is TGTGCCAGCAGTGAAGAGGGGGTCGGTGAAAAACTGTTTTTT. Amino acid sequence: CASSEEGVGEKLFF.

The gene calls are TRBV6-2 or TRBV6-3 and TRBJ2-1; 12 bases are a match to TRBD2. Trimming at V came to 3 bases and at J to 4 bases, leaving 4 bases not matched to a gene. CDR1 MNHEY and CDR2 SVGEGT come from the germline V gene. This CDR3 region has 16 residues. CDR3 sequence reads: CASSYRLAGEYNEQFF. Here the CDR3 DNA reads TGTGCCAGCAGTTATCGACTAGCGGGGGAGTACAATGAGCAGTTCTTC.

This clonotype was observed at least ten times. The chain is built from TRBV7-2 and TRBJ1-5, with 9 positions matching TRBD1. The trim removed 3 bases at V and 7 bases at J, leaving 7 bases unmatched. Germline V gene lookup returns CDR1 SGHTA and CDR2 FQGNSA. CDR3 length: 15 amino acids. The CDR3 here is CASSLLTGGGQPQHF. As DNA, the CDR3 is TGTGCCAGCAGCTTGCTAACAGGGGGCGGCCAGCCCCAGCATTTT.

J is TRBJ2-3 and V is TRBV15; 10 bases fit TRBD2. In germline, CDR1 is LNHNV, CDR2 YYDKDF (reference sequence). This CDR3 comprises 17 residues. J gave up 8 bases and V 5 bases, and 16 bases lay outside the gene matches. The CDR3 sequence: CATSPTGERGGQGTQYF. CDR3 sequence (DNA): TGTGCCACCAGCCCAACGGGGGAGCGGGGGGGCCAGGGTACGCAGTATTTT.

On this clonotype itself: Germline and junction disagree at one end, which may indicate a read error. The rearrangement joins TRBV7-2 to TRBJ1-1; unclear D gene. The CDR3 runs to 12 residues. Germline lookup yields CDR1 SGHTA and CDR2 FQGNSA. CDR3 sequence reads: CARSWVITEAFF. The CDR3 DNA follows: TGTGCCAGAAGCTGGGTCATCACTGAAGCTTTCTTT.

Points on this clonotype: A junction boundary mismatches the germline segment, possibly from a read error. The CDR3 coding sequence is TGCAGTGCTAGAGATCGAGTAGCCAGAGATGAGATAGTCTTT. Protein: CSARDRVARDEIVF. The rearrangement uses TRBV20-1 and TRBJ1-1, with no clear D. This CDR3 spans 14 amino acids. Germline V gives CDR1 DFQATT, CDR2 SNEGSKA (reference sequence).

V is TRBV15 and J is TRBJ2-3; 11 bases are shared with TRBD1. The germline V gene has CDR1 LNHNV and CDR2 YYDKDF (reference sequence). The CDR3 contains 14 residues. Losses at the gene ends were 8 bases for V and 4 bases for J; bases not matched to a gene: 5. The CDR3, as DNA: TGTGCCACCCGGGACAGGGGGAGATCAGATACGCAGTATTTT. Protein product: CATRDRGRSDTQYF.

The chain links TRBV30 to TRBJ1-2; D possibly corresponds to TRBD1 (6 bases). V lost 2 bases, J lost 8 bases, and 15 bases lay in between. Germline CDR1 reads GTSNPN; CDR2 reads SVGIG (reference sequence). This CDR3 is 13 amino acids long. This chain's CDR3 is CAWSLDSMRGYTF. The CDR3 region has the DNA TGTGCCTGGAGTTTGGACAGCATGAGGGGCTACACCTTC.

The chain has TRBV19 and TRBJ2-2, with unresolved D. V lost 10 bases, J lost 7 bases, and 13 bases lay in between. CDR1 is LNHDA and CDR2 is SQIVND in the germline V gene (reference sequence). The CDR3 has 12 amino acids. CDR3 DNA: TGTGCCACCTCCAAGGGCTTCGGGGAGCTGTTTTTT. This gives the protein CATSKGFGELFF.

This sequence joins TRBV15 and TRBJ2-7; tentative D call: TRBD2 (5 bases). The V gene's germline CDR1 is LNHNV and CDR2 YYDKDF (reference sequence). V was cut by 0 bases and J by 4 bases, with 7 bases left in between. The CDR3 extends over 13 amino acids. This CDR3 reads CATSRDTGYEQYF. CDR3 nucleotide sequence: TGTGCCACCAGCAGAGATACGGGGTACGAGCAGTACTTC. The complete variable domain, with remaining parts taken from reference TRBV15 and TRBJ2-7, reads DAMVIQNPRYQVTQFGKPVTLSCSQTLNHNVMYWYQQKSSQAPKLLFHYYDKDFNNEADTPDNFQSRRPNTSFCFLDIRSPGLGDTAMYLCATSRDTGYEQYFGPGTRLTVT.